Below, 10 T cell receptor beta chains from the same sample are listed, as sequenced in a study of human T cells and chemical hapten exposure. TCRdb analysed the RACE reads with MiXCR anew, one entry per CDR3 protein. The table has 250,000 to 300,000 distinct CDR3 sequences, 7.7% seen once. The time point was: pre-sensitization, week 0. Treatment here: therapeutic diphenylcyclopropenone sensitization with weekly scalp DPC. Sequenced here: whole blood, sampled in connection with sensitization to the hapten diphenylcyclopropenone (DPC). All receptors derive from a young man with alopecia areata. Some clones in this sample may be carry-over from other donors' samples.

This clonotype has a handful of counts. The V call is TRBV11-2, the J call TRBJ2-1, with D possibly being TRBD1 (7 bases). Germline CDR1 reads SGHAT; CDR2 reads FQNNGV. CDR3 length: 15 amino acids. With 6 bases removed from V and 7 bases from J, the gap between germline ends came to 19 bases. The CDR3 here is CASRQPSPGGNEQFF. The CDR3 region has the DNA TGTGCCAGCAGACAACCCAGTCCAGGGGGGAATGAGCAGTTCTTC.

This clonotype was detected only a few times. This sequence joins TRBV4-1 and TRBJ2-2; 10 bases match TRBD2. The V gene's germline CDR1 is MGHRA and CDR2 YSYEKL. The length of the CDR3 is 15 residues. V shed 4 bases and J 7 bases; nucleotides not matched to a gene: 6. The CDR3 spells CASSRSGGVVGELFF. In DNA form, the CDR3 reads TGCGCCAGCAGCCGCAGCGGGGGGGTCGTCGGGGAGCTGTTTTTT.

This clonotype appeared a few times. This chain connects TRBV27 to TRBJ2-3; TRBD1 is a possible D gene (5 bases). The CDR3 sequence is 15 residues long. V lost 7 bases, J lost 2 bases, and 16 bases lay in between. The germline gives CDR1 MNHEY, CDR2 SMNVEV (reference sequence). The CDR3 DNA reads TGTGCCAGCACCACCTACAGACAGTCCACAGATACGCAGTATTTT. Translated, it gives CASTTYRQSTDTQYF.

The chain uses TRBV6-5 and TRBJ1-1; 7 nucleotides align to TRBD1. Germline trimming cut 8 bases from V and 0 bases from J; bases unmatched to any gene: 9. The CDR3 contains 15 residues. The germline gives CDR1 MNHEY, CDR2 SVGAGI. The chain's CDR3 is CASWLGTAMNTEAFF. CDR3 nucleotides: TGTGCCAGCTGGCTGGGGACAGCCATGAACACTGAAGCTTTCTTT.

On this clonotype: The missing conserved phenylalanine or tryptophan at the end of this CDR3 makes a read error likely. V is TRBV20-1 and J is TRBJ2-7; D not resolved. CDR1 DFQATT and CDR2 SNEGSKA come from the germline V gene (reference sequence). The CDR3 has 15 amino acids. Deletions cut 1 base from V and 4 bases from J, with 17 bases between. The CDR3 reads CSARGPSGSDYEQYI. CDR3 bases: TGCAGTGCTAGAGGGCCCTCCGGGTCAGATTACGAGCAGTACATC.

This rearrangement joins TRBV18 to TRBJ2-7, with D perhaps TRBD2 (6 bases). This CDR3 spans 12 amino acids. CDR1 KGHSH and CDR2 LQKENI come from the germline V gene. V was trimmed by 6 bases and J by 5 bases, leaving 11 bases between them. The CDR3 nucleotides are TGTGCCAGCTCCCAACGGGGGAACGAGCAGTACGTC. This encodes CASSQRGNEQYV.

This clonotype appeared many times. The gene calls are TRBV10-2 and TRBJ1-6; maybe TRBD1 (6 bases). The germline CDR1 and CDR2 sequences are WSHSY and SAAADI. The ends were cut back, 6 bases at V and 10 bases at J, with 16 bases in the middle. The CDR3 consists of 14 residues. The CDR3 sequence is CASRLTGVDSPLHF. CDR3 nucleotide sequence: TGCGCCAGCAGGTTGACAGGTGTTGACTCACCCCTCCACTTT.

The CDR3 loop reads CSARMGQGSTEAFF. The CDR3 region has the DNA TGCAGTGCTAGAATGGGGCAGGGTTCCACTGAAGCTTTCTTT. The chain uses TRBV20-1 and TRBJ1-1, with D perhaps TRBD1 (5 bases). The CDR3 has 14 residues. CDR1 and CDR2 from the germline V gene are DFQATT and SNEGSKA (reference sequence). Trimming took 2 bases from V and 4 from J, leaving 14 bases between them.

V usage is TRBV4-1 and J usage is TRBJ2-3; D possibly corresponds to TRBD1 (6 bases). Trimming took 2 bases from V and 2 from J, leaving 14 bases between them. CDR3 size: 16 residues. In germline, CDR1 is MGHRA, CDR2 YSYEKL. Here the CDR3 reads CASSQRQAIYTDTQYF. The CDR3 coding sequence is TGCGCCAGCAGCCAAAGACAGGCCATATACACAGATACGCAGTATTTT.

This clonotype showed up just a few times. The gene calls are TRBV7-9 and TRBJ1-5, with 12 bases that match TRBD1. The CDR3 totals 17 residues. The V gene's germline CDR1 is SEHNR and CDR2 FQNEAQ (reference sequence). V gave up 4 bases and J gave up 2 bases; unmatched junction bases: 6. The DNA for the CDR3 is TGTGCCAGCAGCTCATCCGGGACAGGGGGCGGCAATCAGCCCCAGCATTTT. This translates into CASSSSGTGGGNQPQHF.